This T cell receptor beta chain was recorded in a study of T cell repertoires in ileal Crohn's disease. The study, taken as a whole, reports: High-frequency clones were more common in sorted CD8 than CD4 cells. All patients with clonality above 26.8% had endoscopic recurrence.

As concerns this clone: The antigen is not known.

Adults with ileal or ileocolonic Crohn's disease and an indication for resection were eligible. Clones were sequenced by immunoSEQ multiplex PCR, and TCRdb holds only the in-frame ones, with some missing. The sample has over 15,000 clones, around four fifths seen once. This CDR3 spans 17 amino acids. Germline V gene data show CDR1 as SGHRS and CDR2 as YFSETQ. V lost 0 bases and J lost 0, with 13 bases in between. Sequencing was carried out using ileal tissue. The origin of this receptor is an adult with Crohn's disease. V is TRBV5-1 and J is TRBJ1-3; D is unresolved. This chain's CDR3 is CASSLGQAGLSGNTIYF. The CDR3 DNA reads TGCGCCAGCAGCTTGGGGCAGGCAGGACTCTCTGGAAACACCATATATTTT.